These T cell receptor beta chains were read from a single sample in a study of cytomegalovirus exposure and HLA in healthy donors. Profiled with immunoSEQ multiplex PCR; TCRdb holds only in-frame clones, not every one. The sample contains 120,000 or so clones, 80% to 90% of which appear only once. Sequencing was done on a sample of PBMCs. Receptors originate from a young woman in good health and CMV-seronegative. CDR3s include the opening cysteine and the closing phenylalanine or tryptophan. Each record gives: CDR3 protein, CDR3 DNA, clone size, D gene, J gene, V gene. A D gene is named only where the DNA matches it firmly. Clone sizes are given selectively: once, few, many, or a class where the clone is expanded.

CDR3 protein: CASSFRGFSYNEQFF; CDR3 DNA: TGTGCCAGCAGTTTTAGAGGGTTCTCCTACAATGAGCAGTTCTTC; clone size: .; D gene: .; J gene: TRBJ2-1; V gene: TRBV28
CDR3 protein: CASSLAGTGGIPDTQYF; CDR3 DNA: TGCGCCAGCAGCTTGGCAGGGACAGGGGGGATACCAGATACGCAGTATTTT; clone size: .; D gene: TRBD1; J gene: TRBJ2-3; V gene: TRBV5-1
CDR3 protein: CASSQGMEGGELFF; CDR3 DNA: TGTGCCAGCAGCCAAGGGATGGAGGGCGGGGAGCTGTTTTTT; clone size: .; D gene: .; J gene: TRBJ2-2; V gene: TRBV4-2
CDR3 protein: CASSLGSTSTDTQYF; CDR3 DNA: TGCGCCAGCAGCTTGGGTAGCACTAGCACAGATACGCAGTATTTT; clone size: .; D gene: .; J gene: TRBJ2-3; V gene: TRBV5-1
CDR3 protein: CAWSGDRVRQPQHF; CDR3 DNA: TGTGCCTGGAGTGGAGACAGGGTTCGACAGCCCCAGCATTTT; clone size: .; D gene: TRBD1; J gene: TRBJ1-5; V gene: TRBV30
CDR3 protein: CASSQDIGTGLMDNSPLHF; CDR3 DNA: TGTGCCAGCAGCCAAGATATCGGGACAGGGTTAATGGATAATTCACCCCTCCACTTT; clone size: once; D gene: TRBD1; J gene: TRBJ1-6; V gene: TRBV4-2
CDR3 protein: CATSRGDKTIHEQYF; CDR3 DNA: TGTGCCACCAGCAGAGGCGACAAGACTATTCACGAGCAGTACTTC; clone size: .; D gene: .; J gene: TRBJ2-7; V gene: TRBV15
CDR3 protein: CASSLVTGLQETQYF; CDR3 DNA: TGTGCCAGCAGCTTAGTGACAGGGCTACAAGAGACCCAGTACTTC; clone size: .; D gene: TRBD1; J gene: TRBJ2-5; V gene: TRBV11-2
CDR3 protein: CASSPDKRSDQPQHF; CDR3 DNA: TGTGCCAGCAGCCCAGATAAGAGGAGTGATCAGCCCCAGCATTTT; clone size: .; D gene: .; J gene: TRBJ1-5; V gene: TRBV4-2
CDR3 protein: CASSQDHTVGLASAGELFF; CDR3 DNA: TGCGCCAGCAGCCAAGATCATACAGTGGGACTAGCATCGGCCGGGGAGCTGTTTTTT; clone size: .; D gene: TRBD2; J gene: TRBJ2-2; V gene: TRBV4-3
CDR3 protein: CASSIYSQGLASTEQFF; CDR3 DNA: TGTGCCAGCAGTATCTACAGCCAGGGACTAGCTTCTACTGAGCAGTTCTTC; clone size: once; D gene: TRBD2; J gene: TRBJ2-1; V gene: TRBV28